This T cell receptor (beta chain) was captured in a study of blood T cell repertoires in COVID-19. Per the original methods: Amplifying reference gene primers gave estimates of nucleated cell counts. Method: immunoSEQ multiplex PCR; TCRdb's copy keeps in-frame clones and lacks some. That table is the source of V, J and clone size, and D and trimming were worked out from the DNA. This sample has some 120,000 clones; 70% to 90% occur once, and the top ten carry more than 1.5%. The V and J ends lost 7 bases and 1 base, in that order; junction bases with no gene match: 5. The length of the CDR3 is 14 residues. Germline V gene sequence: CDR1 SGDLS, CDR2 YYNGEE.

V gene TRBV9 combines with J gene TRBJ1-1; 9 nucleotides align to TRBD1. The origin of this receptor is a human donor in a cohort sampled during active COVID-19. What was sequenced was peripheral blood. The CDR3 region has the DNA TGTGCCAGCGGCCCGACAGGGGGGAACACTGAAGCTTTCTTT. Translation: CASGPTGGNTEAFF.